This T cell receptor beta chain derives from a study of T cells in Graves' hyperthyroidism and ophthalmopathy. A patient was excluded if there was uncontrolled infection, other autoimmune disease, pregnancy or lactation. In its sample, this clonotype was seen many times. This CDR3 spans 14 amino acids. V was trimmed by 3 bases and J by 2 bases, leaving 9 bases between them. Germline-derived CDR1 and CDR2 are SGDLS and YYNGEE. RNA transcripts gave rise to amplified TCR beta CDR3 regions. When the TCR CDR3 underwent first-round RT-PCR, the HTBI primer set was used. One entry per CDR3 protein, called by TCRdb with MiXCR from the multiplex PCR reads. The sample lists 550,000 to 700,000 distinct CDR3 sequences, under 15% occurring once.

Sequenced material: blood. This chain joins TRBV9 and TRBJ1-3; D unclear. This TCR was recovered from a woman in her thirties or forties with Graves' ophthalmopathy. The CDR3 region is CASSDSGAGNTIYF. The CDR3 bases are TGTGCCAGCAGCGACAGTGGAGCTGGAAACACCATATATTTT.